The 32 T cell receptor beta chains below all came from one sample that was sequenced in a study of vaccination effects on CD4 cells after COVID-19. Their antigen targets remain unknown. TCRdb keeps only in-frame clones here, not all; method: immunoSEQ multiplex PCR. Among around 12,000 clones listed, around 70% were seen once. Pools of viral peptides were used by the ViraFEST assay to expand antigen-specific CD4+ T cells ahead of sequencing. Following an approximately ten-day culture, CD4+ T cells were purified. Material: CD4+ T cells from PBMCs cultured with HCoV-229E spike peptides, obtained before COVID-19 vaccination. The receptors shown here come from a human donor who received a COVID-19 vaccine.

V usage is TRBV28 and J usage is TRBJ2-2; 10 bases are shared with TRBD2. Germline CDR1 MDHEN, CDR2 SYDVKM. Unmatched junction bases numbered 2, after V lost 6 bases and J lost 4 bases. The CDR3 is 14 amino acids. The CDR3 loop is CASRVAGGTGELFF. The CDR3 coding sequence is TGTGCCAGCAGGGTAGCGGGGGGCACCGGGGAGCTGTTTTTT.

V gene TRBV19 combines with J gene TRBJ2-1, with 11 bases identical to TRBD2. In germline, CDR1 is LNHDA, CDR2 SQIVND (reference sequence). Trimming removed 6 bases from V and 1 base from J; junction bases left unmatched: 5. There are 16 residues in the CDR3. The CDR3: CASRGGLAASYNEQFF. The CDR3 coding sequence is TGTGCCAGTAGGGGGGGACTAGCGGCTTCCTACAATGAGCAGTTCTTC. Based on the CDR3 plus reference TRBV19 and TRBJ2-1, the full variable domain is DGGITQSPKYLFRKEGQNVTLSCEQNLNHDAMYWYRQDPGQGLRLIYYSQIVNDFQKGDIAEGYSVSREKKESFPLTVTSAQKNPTAFYLCASRGGLAASYNEQFFGPGTRLTVL.

The gene calls are TRBV2 and TRBJ1-5; D is undetermined. With 3 bases removed from V and 2 bases from J, the gap between germline ends came to 17 bases. The germline gives CDR1 SNHLY, CDR2 FYNNEI. The CDR3 runs 17 residues. In DNA form, the CDR3 reads TGTGCCAGCAGTGACCTAGGTTGGGCAGGCGGCAATCAGCCCCAGCATTTT. This codes for CASSDLGWAGGNQPQHF.

This chain connects TRBV4-3 to TRBJ2-7; 7 nucleotides match TRBD1. Germline-derived CDR1 and CDR2 are LGHNA and YSLEER. This CDR3 is 14 amino acids long. Germline trimming cut 4 bases from V and 2 bases from J; bases unmatched to any gene: 5. The CDR3 sequence is CASSLRTGPYEQYF. CDR3 DNA: TGCGCCAGCAGCCTCCGGACAGGACCCTACGAGCAGTACTTC.

The chain recombines TRBV19 with TRBJ1-6; 11 bases align to TRBD1. CDR1 and CDR2 from the germline V gene are LNHDA and SQIVND (reference sequence). Trimming took 6 bases from V and 10 from J; bases not matched to a gene: 8. This CDR3 spans 15 amino acids. The CDR3 is CASSPRTGGTSPLHF. CDR3 in DNA: TGTGCCAGTAGCCCTAGGACAGGGGGCACGTCACCCCTCCACTTT.

The V and J genes are TRBV7-2 and TRBJ1-2; 11 nucleotides agree with TRBD1. The length of the CDR3 is 16 residues. With 0 bases clipped from V and 8 bases from J, the junction kept 8 bases outside the gene matches. CDR1 is SGHTA and CDR2 is FQGNSA in the germline V gene. CDR3 sequence (DNA): TGTGCCAGCAGCTTAGCGGAGGACAGGGGGCGTCGCGGCTACACCTTC. Its protein product is CASSLAEDRGRRGYTF.

J is TRBJ2-7 and V is TRBV6-5, with 12 bases identical to TRBD2. This CDR3 has 15 residues. With 0 bases clipped from V and 5 bases from J, the junction kept 2 bases outside the gene matches. In germline, CDR1 is MNHEY, CDR2 SVGAGI. The CDR3 region has the DNA TGTGCCAGCAGTTACTCGCCTAGCGGGAGGGACGAGCAGTACTTC. Protein: CASSYSPSGRDEQYF.

V usage is TRBV28 and J usage is TRBJ1-6, with D perhaps matching TRBD1 (5 bases). The CDR3 has 12 residues. V dropped 4 bases and J dropped 10 bases, with 8 bases sitting between them. Germline CDR1 reads MDHEN; CDR2 reads SYDVKM. CDR3 residues: CASSSGSSPLHF. As DNA, the CDR3 is TGTGCCAGCAGTTCAGGGAGCTCACCCCTCCACTTT.

This clone was recorded only once. The chain has TRBV19 and TRBJ2-1; D ambiguous. Trimming cost V 4 bases and J 5 bases, with 18 bases left between them. CDR1 is LNHDA and CDR2 is SQIVND in the germline V gene (reference sequence). This CDR3 spans 16 amino acids. CDR3 coding DNA: TGTGCCAGTAGTAAGACCGGAACACTACTGGACAATGAGCAGTTCTTC. Its translation is CASSKTGTLLDNEQFF.

The chain couples TRBV6-5 to TRBJ2-3; TRBD2 agrees at 12 bases. The length of the CDR3 is 15 residues. Germline CDR1 is MNHEY and CDR2 is SVGAGI. The trim removed 8 bases at V and 5 bases at J, leaving 8 bases unmatched. The CDR3 loop reads CASGRLAGAGDTQYF. CDR3 coding DNA: TGTGCCAGCGGACGACTAGCGGGGGCGGGAGATACGCAGTATTTT.

The chain combines TRBV15 with TRBJ2-7; 10 bases are a match to TRBD1. Germline trimming cut 0 bases from V and 6 bases from J; bases unmatched to any gene: 5. Germline V gene data show CDR1 as LNHNV and CDR2 as YYDKDF (reference sequence). The CDR3 extends over 15 amino acids. DNA for the CDR3: TGTGCCACCAGCAGAGAGGACAGGGGGTATAGCGAGCAGTACTTC. Translation: CATSREDRGYSEQYF.

The chain recombines TRBV2 with TRBJ1-5; a possible D gene is TRBD1 (5 bases). Germline CDR1 reads SNHLY; CDR2 reads FYNNEI. CDR3 length: 15 amino acids. V was cut by 5 bases and J by 2 bases, with 13 bases left in between. DNA of the CDR3: TGTGCCAGCAGTCGTCAGGGAGGAGGCAATCAGCCCCAGCATTTT. It encodes CASSRQGGGNQPQHF.

V gene TRBV28 combines with J gene TRBJ2-7; D is unresolved. In germline, CDR1 is MDHEN, CDR2 SYDVKM. The CDR3 has 13 residues. V shed 6 bases and J shed 0 bases, with 9 bases lying between them. CDR3 bases: TGTGCCAGCAGCCGCGGTAGCTCCTACGAGCAGTACTTC. It translates to CASSRGSSYEQYF.

The chain employs TRBV28 and TRBJ1-2; D possibly corresponds to TRBD1 (6 bases). This CDR3 comprises 12 residues. From germline, CDR1 is MDHEN and CDR2 SYDVKM. Trimming removed 1 base at V and 8 bases at J, with 8 bases between. The CDR3 loop reads CASSLSGVGYTF. The CDR3 bases are TGTGCCAGCAGTTTATCAGGGGTAGGCTACACCTTC.

V usage is TRBV6-5 and J usage is TRBJ2-4; 7 bases line up with TRBD1. The junction had 4 bases not matched to a gene; V was cut back by 6 bases and J by 8 bases. The germline V gene encodes CDR1 MNHEY and CDR2 SVGAGI. The CDR3 runs 12 residues. This chain's CDR3 is CASRDRRDIQYF. The CDR3, as DNA: TGTGCCAGCAGGGACAGGAGAGACATTCAGTACTTC.

The chain is built from TRBV29-1 and TRBJ2-1, with unresolved D. This CDR3 spans 13 amino acids. Trimming shortened V by 4 bases and J by 6 bases, and 13 bases separated the two germline ends. CDR1 is SQVTM, CDR2 ANQGSEA, per germline. For the CDR3, the DNA is TGCAGCGTTGCTGCGTTTCAAGTCAATGAGCAGTTCTTC. It translates to CSVAAFQVNEQFF.

V is TRBV28 and J is TRBJ2-7, with D possibly being TRBD1 (5 bases). The V end was cut by 7 bases, the J end by 3 bases, with 25 bases between. This CDR3 region has 17 residues. Germline CDR1 and CDR2: MDHEN and SYDVKM. The DNA of the CDR3 is TGTGCCAGCACAACTCCCCAGGGTATCCGTCAGGTCTACGAGCAGTACTTC. Protein: CASTTPQGIRQVYEQYF.

V usage is TRBV29-1 and J usage is TRBJ1-5; unclear D gene. Germline V gene lookup returns CDR1 SQVTM and CDR2 ANQGSEA. The length of the CDR3 is 14 residues. V was clipped by 6 bases and J by 4 bases, with 16 bases between them. The CDR3 DNA follows: TGCAGCGTCGGCTTGGGTGGGCCGAATCAGCCCCAGCATTTT. It specifies CSVGLGGPNQPQHF. Supplemented by reference TRBV29-1 and TRBJ1-5, the full variable domain reads SAVISQKPSRDICQRGTSLTIQCQVDSQVTMMFWYRQQPGQSLTLIATANQGSEATYESGFVIDKFPISRPNLTFSTLTVSNMSPEDSSIYLCSVGLGGPNQPQHFGDGTRLSIL.

This sequence joins TRBV7-2 and TRBJ1-2, with D perhaps matching TRBD1 (5 bases). The CDR3 loop spans 14 amino acids. The V end was cut by 0 bases, the J end by 5 bases, with 10 bases between. The germline CDR1 and CDR2 sequences are SGHTA and FQGNSA. The CDR3 region has the DNA TGTGCCAGCAGCTTAGCGTTGTCAGGGTATGGCTACACCTTC. Protein: CASSLALSGYGYTF.

The gene calls are TRBV30 and TRBJ2-6, with D unresolved. The CDR3 length is 14 residues. The ends were cut back, 1 base at V and 6 bases at J, with 10 bases in the middle. CDR1 is GTSNPN and CDR2 is SVGIG in the germline V gene (reference sequence). The CDR3 nucleotides are TGTGCCTGGAGTGGGCAGTGGGAGGCCAACGTCCTGACTTTC. Protein product: CAWSGQWEANVLTF.

The chain's CDR3 is CAAAKPGRGGNTIYF. CDR3 coding DNA: TGTGCAGCAGCAAAGCCGGGTAGAGGTGGAAACACCATATATTTT. This chain joins TRBV21-1 and TRBJ1-3. TRBV21-1 is designated a pseudogene. CDR3 length: 15 amino acids.

This chain joins TRBV6-5 and TRBJ2-4; D unclear. Trimming took off 7 bases at V and 0 bases at J, with 10 bases between the two ends. From germline, CDR1 is MNHEY and CDR2 SVGAGI. CDR3 size: 14 residues. The CDR3, as DNA: TGTGCCAGCAAGAACATACTAGCCAAAAACATTCAGTACTTC. Translation: CASKNILAKNIQYF.

This chain uses TRBV15 with TRBJ1-6; 9 nucleotides line up with TRBD1. After removal of 3 bases from V and 16 bases from J, the junction contained 7 bases not matched to a gene. The CDR3 loop spans 13 amino acids. In germline, CDR1 is LNHNV, CDR2 YYDKDF (reference sequence). In DNA, the CDR3 is TGTGCCACCAGCAGCGAGGAGGGACAGGGTCTCCACTTT. This translates into CATSSEEGQGLHF.

The CDR3 region has the DNA TGCGCCAGCAGTCAGGGGGACAGGGCCACGCCGGGCACTGAAGCTTTCTTT. The encoded protein is CASSQGDRATPGTEAFF. The chain couples TRBV23-1 to TRBJ1-1; 9 bases match TRBD1. TRBV23-1 is an ORF for which the function is uncertain. J lost 4 bases, V lost 3 bases, and 12 bases had no gene match. The CDR3 is made up of 17 amino acids.

This chain links TRBV30 with TRBJ1-2; D is undetermined. Trimming left V 0 bases short and J 5 bases short, with 7 bases between. From germline, CDR1 is GTSNPN and CDR2 SVGIG (reference sequence). The CDR3 extends over 12 amino acids. The CDR3 loop is CAWSVSGYGYTF. Here the CDR3 DNA reads TGTGCCTGGAGTGTCTCGGGGTATGGCTACACCTTC.

The CDR3 coding sequence is TGCGCCAGCAGCTTGAGGGCTAGCGGCGACAATGAGCAGTTCTTC. Its translation is CASSLRASGDNEQFF. The chain couples TRBV5-1 to TRBJ2-1, with 7 positions matching TRBD2. Germline values: CDR1 SGHRS, CDR2 YFSETQ. The V segment lost 1 base and the J segment 5 bases; nucleotides outside the gene matches: 6. The CDR3 sequence is 15 residues long. Based on the CDR3 plus reference TRBV5-1 and TRBJ2-1, the full variable domain is KAGVTQTPRYLIKTRGQQVTLSCSPISGHRSVSWYQQTPGQGLQFLFEYFSETQRNKGNFPGRFSGRQFSNSRSEMNVSTLELGDSALYLCASSLRASGDNEQFFGPGTRLTVL.

The chain combines TRBV14 with TRBJ2-2, with 7 bases that match TRBD2. The J segment lost 9 bases and the V segment lost 7 bases, leaving 14 bases of the junction unmatched. The germline V gene encodes CDR1 SGHDN and CDR2 FVKESK. The CDR3 is 15 amino acids. DNA for the CDR3: TGTGCCAGCACCTCAAACAGCGGGGCGCCGCGGGAGCTGTTTTTT. It specifies CASTSNSGAPRELFF.

This sequence joins TRBV3-1 (or the pseudogene TRBV3-2) and TRBJ2-7; 7 nucleotides align to TRBD1. Per the germline V gene, CDR1 is LGHDT and CDR2 is YNNKEL (reference sequence). The CDR3 contains 16 residues. Trimming removed 2 bases from V and 0 bases from J; junction bases left unmatched: 7. The CDR3, as DNA: TGTGCCAGCAGCCAAATACGGGACAGAAGCTCCTACGAGCAGTACTTC. Its translation is CASSQIRDRSSYEQYF.

The J gene is TRBJ1-1, the V gene TRBV12-3 or TRBV12-4; the D gene is possibly TRBD1 (6 bases). V was clipped by 6 bases and J by 5 bases, with 13 bases between them. The CDR3 is 13 amino acids. The DNA for the CDR3 is TGTGCCAGCAGAACGGGGGCGCGGACTGAAGCTTTCTTT. It is translated as CASRTGARTEAFF.

The chain uses TRBV3-1 (or the pseudogene TRBV3-2) and TRBJ1-5; the D is unclear. This CDR3 is built from 12 residues. The V gene lost 1 base and the J gene lost 5 bases, with 3 bases spanning the gap. Germline V CDR1 and CDR2: LGHDT, YNNKEL (reference sequence). CDR3 nucleotides: TGTGCCAGCAGCCAAGGGGATCAGCCCCAGCATTTT. Its translation is CASSQGDQPQHF.

V is TRBV12-5 and J is TRBJ2-1, with D perhaps TRBD2 (6 bases). The germline V gene has CDR1 LGHNT and CDR2 FRNRAP. The CDR3 sequence is 15 residues long. V lost 5 bases and J 8 bases, leaving 19 bases between the germline ends. CDR3 residues: CASGPSGTGTHEQFF. The CDR3 DNA is TGTGCTAGTGGTCCCTCCGGGACTGGGACCCATGAGCAGTTCTTC.

The gene calls are TRBV5-1 and TRBJ2-7; a weak D match, TRBD1 (6 bases). Deletions cut 2 bases from V and 1 base from J, with 22 bases between. The germline V gene encodes CDR1 SGHRS and CDR2 YFSETQ. The CDR3 covers 18 residues. The CDR3, as DNA: TGCGCCAGCAGCTTAAGGGGGACCGGGACAAAAGTTTCCTACGAGCAGTACTTC. This sequence encodes CASSLRGTGTKVSYEQYF.